The 12 T cell receptor beta chains presented below share a single source sample, sequenced in a study of control samples from healthy donors and cancer patients. The protocol was immunoSEQ multiplex PCR, while the TCRdb copy is restricted to in-frame clones and leaves out a portion. This sample has some 200,000 clones, with 90% to 95% found just once. Material for sequencing was blood. These receptors all come from a woman aged 25 to 45 in good health.

As for this clone: Other nucleotide sequences from this sample produce the same CDR3. The genes are TRBV15 and TRBJ2-7; TRBD2 agrees at 9 bases. J was trimmed by 3 bases and V by 1 base; bases with no gene match: 10. The CDR3 has 17 amino acids. Germline V CDR1 and CDR2: LNHNV, YYDKDF (reference sequence). CDR3 region: CATSRGGGGAGGYEQYF. The CDR3 region has the DNA TGTGCCACCAGCAGAGGGGGGGGAGGAGCGGGGGGCTACGAGCAGTACTTC.

J is TRBJ1-2 and V is TRBV6-6; D unclear. The V end lost 2 bases, the J end lost 8 bases, and 9 bases lay between the germline ends. There are 12 residues in the CDR3. Per the germline V gene, CDR1 is MNHNY and CDR2 is SVGAGI (reference sequence). The CDR3 DNA sequence: TGTGCCAGCAGTTACGGAGGGCAGGGCTACACCTTC. Translation gives CASSYGGQGYTF.

J is TRBJ2-1 and V is TRBV9; the D gene is possibly TRBD1 (5 bases). Germline CDR1 is SGDLS and CDR2 is YYNGEE. CDR3 length: 13 amino acids. Between the trimmed V and J ends, which lost 0 bases and 7 bases, there was a span of 8 bases. DNA of the CDR3: TGTGCCAGCAGCGTAGATCAGGGTAATGAGCAGTTCTTC. This encodes CASSVDQGNEQFF. Full variable domain (missing parts from reference TRBV9 and TRBJ2-1): DSGVTQTPKHLITATGQRVTLRCSPRSGDLSVYWYQQSLDQGLQFLIQYYNGEERAKGNILERFSAQQFPDLHSELNLSSLELGDSALYFCASSVDQGNEQFFGPGTRLTVL.

The chain joins TRBV30 to TRBJ2-1; 10 nucleotides match TRBD2. J was trimmed by 7 bases and V by 2 bases; bases with no gene match: 2. CDR3 length: 13 residues. Germline assignment: CDR1 GTSNPN and CDR2 SVGIG (reference sequence). For the CDR3, the DNA is TGTGCCTGGAGTTCTAGCGGGAGTAATGAGCAGTTCTTC. Translation gives CAWSSSGSNEQFF.

The V call is TRBV6-5, the J call TRBJ1-3, with D possibly TRBD1 on 5 matching bases. Germline V gene sequence: CDR1 MNHEY, CDR2 SVGAGI. This CDR3 contains 14 residues. The germline V and J ends were trimmed by 6 bases and 0 bases, with 9 bases remaining between them. This CDR3 reads CASRGRNSGNTIYF. In DNA, the CDR3 is TGTGCCAGCAGGGGACGGAACTCTGGAAACACCATATATTTT.

The V call is TRBV11-2, the J call TRBJ1-1; D gene ambiguous. The CDR3 spans 15 residues. Deletions cut 0 bases from V and 1 base from J, with 9 bases between. The V gene's germline CDR1 is SGHAT and CDR2 FQNNGV. Here the CDR3 DNA reads TGTGCCAGCAGCTTAGATGGATCACCGAACACTGAAGCTTTCTTT. It encodes CASSLDGSPNTEAFF.

V gene TRBV20-1 combines with J gene TRBJ1-1, with D hard to call. Germline-derived CDR1 and CDR2 are DFQATT and SNEGSKA (reference sequence). Trimming stripped 3 bases from V and 0 bases from J, with 5 bases between. The CDR3 length is 12 residues. CDR3 region: CSASYMNTEAFF. CDR3 sequence (DNA): TGCAGTGCTAGTTATATGAACACTGAAGCTTTCTTT.

In regard to this clone: The same CDR3 also results from other DNA sequences found in this sample. This rearrangement joins TRBV21-1 to TRBJ1-3. TRBV21-1 constitutes a pseudogene. CDR3 length: 15 amino acids. DNA for the CDR3: TGTGCCAGCAGCAAAGCCGGGACCGCTGGAAACACCATATATTTT. Encoded protein: CASSKAGTAGNTIYF.

The CDR3 region has the DNA TGTGCCAGCAGCTTAGTCAGAGGTGATGAAAAACTGTTTTTT. Translating gives CASSLVRGDEKLFF. The chain carries TRBV11-2 and TRBJ1-4; D ambiguous. CDR3 length equals 14 residues. With 1 base removed from V and 6 bases from J, the gap between germline ends came to 9 bases. The germline V gene encodes CDR1 SGHAT and CDR2 FQNNGV. Using reference TRBV11-2 and TRBJ1-4 for the parts outside the CDR3, the full variable domain is EAGVAQSPRYKIIEKRQSVAFWCNPISGHATLYWYQQILGQGPKLLIQFQNNGVVDDSQLPKDRFSAERLKGVDSTLKIQPAKLEDSAVYLCASSLVRGDEKLFFGSGTQLSVL.

J is TRBJ2-3 and V is TRBV6-2 or TRBV6-3; D uncertain. CDR3 length: 11 residues. CDR1 and CDR2 (germline): MNHEY, SVGEGT. The V and J ends lost 3 bases and 5 bases respectively, with 3 bases between them. The DNA for the CDR3 is TGTGCCAGCAGTTATAGAGATACGCAGTATTTT. Translation: CASSYRDTQYF.

The chain carries TRBV18 and TRBJ2-7, with 11 bases aligning to TRBD2. The ends lost 1 base at V and 4 bases at J; junction bases unmatched: 0. Germline V gene lookup returns CDR1 KGHSH and CDR2 LQKENI. This CDR3 comprises 14 residues. CDR3 residues: CASSPLAGGYEQYF. DNA for the CDR3: TGTGCCAGCTCACCACTAGCGGGGGGGTACGAGCAGTACTTC.

The chain carries TRBV14 and TRBJ1-1, with no clear D. The CDR3 is 13 amino acids. Trimming removed 3 bases from V and 5 bases from J, with 10 bases in between. Looked up from germline, CDR1 is SGHDN and CDR2 is FVKESK. The CDR3 DNA is TGTGCCAGCAGCCAGGGGTTGAGAACTGAAGCTTTCTTT. Translation: CASSQGLRTEAFF.